This entry concerns a single T cell receptor beta chain. The sample belongs to a study of control samples from healthy donors and cancer patients. Trimming removed 1 base from V and 0 bases from J, with 13 bases in between. The CDR3 loop spans 17 amino acids. In germline, CDR1 is KGHDR, CDR2 SFDVKD. Measured with immunoSEQ multiplex PCR; TCRdb has only the in-frame clones, and not every one. The table lists about 61,000 clones, nearly 90% of them singletons. The receptor comes from a man aged 55 to 70 with colorectal cancer. This chain joins TRBV24-1 and TRBJ2-3, with TRBD2 as a possible D gene (6 bases). Sequenced: PBMCs. The CDR3 reads CATSDFGRGTSTDTQYF. The CDR3 coding sequence is TGTGCCACCAGTGATTTCGGTAGAGGGACTAGCACAGATACGCAGTATTTT.